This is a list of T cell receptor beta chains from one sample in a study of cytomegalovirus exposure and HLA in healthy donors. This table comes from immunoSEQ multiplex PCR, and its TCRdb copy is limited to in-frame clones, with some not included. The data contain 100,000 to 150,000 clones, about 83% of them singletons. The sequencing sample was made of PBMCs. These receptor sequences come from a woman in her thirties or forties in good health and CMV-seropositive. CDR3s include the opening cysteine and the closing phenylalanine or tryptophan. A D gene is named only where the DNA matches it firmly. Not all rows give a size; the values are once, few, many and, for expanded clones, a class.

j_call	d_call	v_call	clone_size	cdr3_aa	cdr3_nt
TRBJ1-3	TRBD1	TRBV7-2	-	CASSLRDRAYSGNTIYF	TGTGCCAGCAGCTTGAGAGACAGGGCCTACTCTGGAAACACCATATATTTT
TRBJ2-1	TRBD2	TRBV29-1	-	CSGLAGGSTGNEQFF	TGCAGCGGGTTAGCGGGAGGGTCTACTGGGAATGAGCAGTTCTTC
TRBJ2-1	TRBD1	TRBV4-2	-	CASSQWDRQHDNEQFF	TGTGCCAGCAGCCAGTGGGACAGACAGCATGACAATGAGCAGTTCTTC
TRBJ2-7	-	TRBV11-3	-	CASSEDGDYGQYF	TGTGCCAGCAGCGAGGACGGAGACTACGGGCAGTACTTC
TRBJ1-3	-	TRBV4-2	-	CASSQDTGSGNTIYF	TGTGCCAGCAGCCAAGACACAGGGTCTGGAAACACCATATATTTT
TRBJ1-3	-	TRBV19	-	CASSNRDISNTIYF	TGTGCCAGTAGTAACCGGGACATTTCAAACACCATATATTTT
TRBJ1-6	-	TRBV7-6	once	CASSLDRAGVSSPLHF	TGTGCCAGCAGCCTCGATAGGGCAGGGGTATCCTCACCCCTCCACTTT
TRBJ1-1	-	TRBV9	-	CASSADMRLLNTEAFF	TGTGCCAGCAGCGCTGATATGAGACTCTTGAACACTGAAGCTTTCTTT
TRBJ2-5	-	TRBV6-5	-	CASSRRDTQETQYF	TGTGCCAGCAGTAGACGGGACACCCAAGAGACCCAGTACTTC
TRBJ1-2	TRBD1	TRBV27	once	CASSRTGSSYGYTF	TGTGCCAGCAGTCGGACAGGGTCGTCCTATGGCTACACCTTC
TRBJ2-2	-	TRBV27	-	CASSLWAGSGELFF	TGTGCCAGCAGTTTATGGGCGGGTTCCGGGGAGCTGTTTTTT
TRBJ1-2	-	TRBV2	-	CASSVPGRNLYGYTF	TGTGCCAGCAGTGTTCCAGGCAGAAACCTCTATGGCTACACCTTC
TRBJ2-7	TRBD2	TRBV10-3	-	CAISEGGRGYEQYF	TGTGCCATCAGTGAGGGCGGGAGGGGTTACGAGCAGTACTTC
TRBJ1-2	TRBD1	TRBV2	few	CASVGTGSGYTF	TGTGCCAGCGTCGGGACAGGGAGTGGCTACACCTTC
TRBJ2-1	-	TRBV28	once	CASSLFQGSYNEQFF	TGTGCCAGCAGTTTATTCCAGGGTTCCTACAATGAGCAGTTCTTC
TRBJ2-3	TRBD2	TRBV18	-	CASSPSREGANTQYF	TGTGCCAGCTCACCTTCGCGGGAGGGTGCAAATACGCAGTATTTT